These 20 T cell receptor beta chains were all obtained from the same sample, sequenced in a study of human T cells and chemical hapten exposure. During construction of the library, unique molecular identifiers were attached to individual cDNA molecules for quantitative, reproducible TCR counting. TCRdb re-called the reads with MiXCR, one entry per CDR3 protein. The table records more than 100,000 distinct CDR3 sequences, around 9% of them present only once. Unfractionated whole blood was the source of the extracted total RNA. Material: whole blood. The source of these receptors is a human donor in good health. Some clones in this sample may be carry-over from other donors' samples.

The chain links TRBV12-3 or TRBV12-4 to TRBJ2-3; a possible D gene is TRBD2 (5 bases). The length of the CDR3 is 16 residues. Trimming removed 4 bases at V and 0 bases at J, with 14 bases between. The CDR3 region is CASSSVNGLSTDTQYF. The CDR3, as DNA: TGTGCCAGCAGTTCTGTTAACGGACTTAGCACAGATACGCAGTATTTT.

The rearrangement uses TRBV3-1 and TRBJ2-7; TRBD1 is a possible D gene (6 bases). Per germline, CDR1 LGHDT and CDR2 YNNKEL (reference sequence). V shed 5 bases and J shed 2 bases, with 22 bases lying between them. This CDR3 contains 17 residues. The DNA of the CDR3 is TGTGCCAGCAGCGATACTAGGACAGAACTCTCACCCTACGAGCAGTACTTC. This codes for CASSDTRTELSPYEQYF.

This clonotype was seen a handful of times. The chain carries TRBV4-2 and TRBJ1-1, with D hard to call. V lost 2 bases and J 7 bases, leaving 20 bases between the germline ends. This CDR3 is built from 16 residues. The germline CDR1 and CDR2 sequences are LGHNA and YNFKEQ. CDR3 sequence reads: CASSQNPVMDRLEAFF. Written as DNA, the CDR3 is TGTGCCAGCAGCCAAAACCCGGTGATGGACCGCCTTGAAGCTTTCTTT.

This clonotype was detected a few times. The J gene is TRBJ2-7, the V gene TRBV20-1; D not resolved. V was pared by 3 bases and J by 5 bases, with 8 bases between. The CDR3 length is 11 residues. CDR1 is DFQATT, CDR2 SNEGSKA, per germline (reference sequence). The CDR3 protein is CSASRVNEQYF. CDR3 DNA sequence: TGCAGTGCTAGTAGGGTCAACGAGCAGTACTTC.

This clonotype was picked up a small number of times. This rearrangement joins TRBV7-9 to TRBJ1-6; unclear D gene. There are 14 residues in the CDR3. Between the trimmed V and J ends, which lost 3 bases and 6 bases, there was a span of 9 bases. The V gene's germline CDR1 is SEHNR and CDR2 FQNEAQ (reference sequence). For the CDR3, the DNA is TGTGCCAGCAGCTTCCAGGAGGGTAATTCACCCCTCCACTTT. As protein: CASSFQEGNSPLHF.

The chain is built from TRBV7-9 and TRBJ2-2; D may match TRBD1 or TRBD2 (6 bases each). Germline CDR1 SEHNR, CDR2 FQNEAQ (reference sequence). Trimming stripped 2 bases from V and 1 base from J, with 8 bases between. This CDR3 spans 15 amino acids. This CDR3 reads CASSLRGRNTGELFF. In DNA, the CDR3 is TGTGCCAGCAGCTTACGGGGGCGGAACACCGGGGAGCTGTTTTTT.

This clonotype appeared a few times. This chain connects TRBV7-3 to TRBJ2-1; either TRBD1 or TRBD2 may supply D (6 bases each). CDR1 and CDR2 (germline): SGHTA, FQGTGA. The V gene lost 0 bases and the J gene lost 5 bases, with 14 bases spanning the gap. The CDR3 spans 16 residues. This chain's CDR3 is CASSLTSGAGNNEQFF. CDR3 DNA: TGTGCCAGCAGCTTAACGTCGGGGGCAGGCAACAATGAGCAGTTCTTC. The full variable domain, rest sourced from reference TRBV7-3 and TRBJ2-1, is GAGVSQTPSNKVTEKGKYVELRCDPISGHTALYWYRQSLGQGPEFLIYFQGTGAADDSGLPNDRFFAVRPEGSVSTLKIQRTERGDSAVYLCASSLTSGAGNNEQFFGPGTRLTVL.

This clonotype was counted a few times. This chain joins TRBV9 and TRBJ2-2, with D possibly matching TRBD1 (5 bases). V shed 3 bases and J shed 2 bases, with 11 bases lying between them. The CDR3 extends over 15 amino acids. The V gene's germline CDR1 is SGDLS and CDR2 YYNGEE. In DNA, the CDR3 is TGTGCCAGCAGCGCCGACAGCATAAACACCGGGGAGCTGTTTTTT. Amino acids: CASSADSINTGELFF.

The V and J genes are TRBV4-2 and TRBJ2-1; 13 positions agree with TRBD2. CDR3 length equals 19 residues. Trimming took 4 bases from V and 0 from J; bases not matched to a gene: 9. Looked up from germline, CDR1 is LGHNA and CDR2 is YNFKEQ. CDR3 sequence reads: CASSPAGTSGMSSYNEQFF. CDR3 DNA sequence: TGTGCCAGCAGCCCGGCCGGGACTAGCGGGATGAGCTCCTACAATGAGCAGTTCTTC.

In its sample, this clonotype was seen once. This chain links TRBV7-9 with TRBJ2-3; D may match TRBD1 or TRBD2 (5 bases each). The CDR3 has 18 residues. The germline CDR1 and CDR2 sequences are SEHNR and FQNEAQ (reference sequence). With 5 bases removed from V and 0 bases from J, the gap between germline ends came to 21 bases. The CDR3 DNA is TGTGCCAGCAGCCCACCGGGGCCGTTTCTGTTAAGCACAGATACGCAGTATTTT. Protein: CASSPPGPFLLSTDTQYF.

This clonotype was detected only a few times. This chain links TRBV7-9 with TRBJ2-3; 11 nucleotides agree with TRBD2. Germline assignment: CDR1 SEHNR and CDR2 FQNEAQ (reference sequence). V dropped 5 bases and J dropped 2; count of bases not matched to a gene: 9. This CDR3 has 17 residues. CDR3 in DNA: TGTGCCAGCAGCGCAACTAGCGGGGGAAAACCCACAGATACGCAGTATTTT. Amino acid sequence: CASSATSGGKPTDTQYF.

This clonotype was recorded a few times. V gene TRBV27 combines with J gene TRBJ2-1; 10 nucleotides align to TRBD2. Germline CDR1 MNHEY, CDR2 SMNVEV (reference sequence). The V and J ends lost 0 bases and 4 bases, in that order; junction bases with no gene match: 6. This CDR3 is built from 17 residues. The CDR3 nucleotides read TGTGCCAGCAGTTTATCCCCGCTAGCGGGAGTTTACAATGAGCAGTTCTTC. Amino acid sequence: CASSLSPLAGVYNEQFF.

This clonotype was seen more than once but under ten times. This rearrangement joins TRBV4-3 to TRBJ1-2; D unclear. The CDR3 totals 15 residues. The germline CDR1 and CDR2 sequences are LGHNA and YSLEER. Trimming cost V 0 bases and J 4 bases, with 12 bases left between them. The CDR3 protein is CASSQDRGFSYGYTF. The DNA of the CDR3 is TGCGCCAGCAGCCAAGATAGAGGGTTTTCCTATGGCTACACCTTC.

This clonotype was seen only a few times. The chain carries TRBV20-1 and TRBJ1-4; no reliable D call. The CDR3 sequence is 14 residues long. CDR1 DFQATT and CDR2 SNEGSKA come from the germline V gene (reference sequence). V was trimmed by 3 bases and J by 3 bases, leaving 11 bases between them. The CDR3: CSASQTDPNEKLFF. The CDR3 DNA sequence: TGCAGTGCTAGTCAAACAGACCCTAATGAAAAACTGTTTTTT.

This clonotype was counted ten times or more. The chain employs TRBV11-3 and TRBJ2-1; tentative D call: TRBD1 (6 bases). V lost 4 bases and J lost 5, with 15 bases in between. Looked up from germline, CDR1 is SGHNT and CDR2 is YENEEA. The CDR3 runs 15 residues. The CDR3 is CASSSRTDYNNEQFF. Written as DNA, the CDR3 is TGTGCCAGCAGCTCACGGACAGACTATAACAATGAGCAGTTCTTC.

The V gene is TRBV9, the J gene TRBJ2-7; D possibly corresponds to TRBD1 (6 bases). Germline V gives CDR1 SGDLS, CDR2 YYNGEE. The CDR3 is 16 amino acids. V was cut by 3 bases and J by 3 bases, with 19 bases left in between. In nucleotides, the CDR3 is TGTGCCAGCAGCGCTCATACAGGGTCCTCCTACTACGAGCAGTACTTC. It translates to CASSAHTGSSYYEQYF.

This clonotype was seen many times. This chain connects TRBV6-2 or TRBV6-3 to TRBJ2-1, with 13 bases aligning to TRBD2. Losses at the gene ends were 4 bases for V and 6 bases for J; bases not matched to a gene: 3. Germline V gene lookup returns CDR1 MNHEY and CDR2 SVGEGT. The CDR3 sequence is 15 residues long. DNA of the CDR3: TGTGCCAGCAGTTTGGGACTAGCGGGGCTCAATGAGCAGTTCTTC. Translating gives CASSLGLAGLNEQFF.

This clonotype appeared many times. The CDR3 here is CASSQVDRDTEAFF. The CDR3 nucleotides read TGTGCCAGCAGCCAAGTGGACAGGGACACTGAAGCTTTCTTT. The chain couples TRBV5-6 to TRBJ1-1, with 8 bases lining up with TRBD1. J lost 3 bases, V lost 4 bases, and 5 bases had no gene match. This CDR3 is built from 14 residues. Germline V gene sequence: CDR1 SGHDT, CDR2 YYEEEE.

The J gene is TRBJ1-1, the V gene TRBV5-4; D is unclear. Per germline, CDR1 SGHNT and CDR2 YYREEE (reference sequence). The ends were cut back, 5 bases at V and 0 bases at J, with 11 bases in the middle. The CDR3 extends over 14 amino acids. This chain's CDR3 is CASSSAGLNTEAFF. The CDR3 nucleotides are TGTGCCAGCAGTTCAGCAGGCTTGAACACTGAAGCTTTCTTT.

The V and J genes are TRBV7-2 and TRBJ1-5, with TRBD1 matching 7 bases. CDR3 length: 14 amino acids. J was trimmed by 3 bases and V by 6 bases; bases with no gene match: 5. Per the germline V gene, CDR1 is SGHTA and CDR2 is FQGNSA. The CDR3 DNA reads TGTGCCAGCAGTAAGACAGGGTTCAATCAGCCCCAGCATTTT. It translates to CASSKTGFNQPQHF.